This TCR beta chain derives from a study of T cells after posttransplantation cyclophosphamide. Sequencing used immunoSEQ multiplex PCR; TCRdb keeps in-frame clones, though not all of them. The sample includes about 1,600 clones, 67% of them seen just once. Treatment was busulfan-fludarabine conditioning, a marrow graft, and cyclophosphamide on days +3 and +4. Germline CDR1 reads SGHDT; CDR2 reads YYEEEE. The CDR3 is made up of 18 amino acids. V shed 2 bases and J 2 bases; nucleotides not matched to a gene: 9. This sample comprised CD8+ T cells sorted from PBMCs, obtained after allogeneic stem cell transplant with posttransplant cyclophosphamide. The chain employs TRBV5-6 and TRBJ2-2; 10 positions agree with TRBD2. This sequence originates from a male patient aged 25-45 years who received an allogeneic stem cell transplant from a related donor, was CMV-positive, and had acute GVHD only. Some of the T cells may derive from the graft donor. CDR3 DNA sequence: TGTGCCAGCAGCTTCCCCCTTACTAGCGGGGCTAACACCGGGGAGCTGTTTTTT. Translating it yields CASSFPLTSGANTGELFF.